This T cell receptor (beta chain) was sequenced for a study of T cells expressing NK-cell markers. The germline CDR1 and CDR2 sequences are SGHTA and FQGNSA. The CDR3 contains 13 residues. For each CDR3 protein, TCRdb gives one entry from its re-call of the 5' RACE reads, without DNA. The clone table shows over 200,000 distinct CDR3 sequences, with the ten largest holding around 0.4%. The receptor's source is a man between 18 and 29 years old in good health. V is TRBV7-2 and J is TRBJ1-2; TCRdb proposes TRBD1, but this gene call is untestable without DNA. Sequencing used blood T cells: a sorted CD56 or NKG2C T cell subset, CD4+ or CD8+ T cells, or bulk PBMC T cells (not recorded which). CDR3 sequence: CASSPGGRDGYTF. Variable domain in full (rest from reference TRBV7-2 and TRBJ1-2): GAGVSQSPSNKVTEKGKDVELRCDPISGHTALYWYRQSLGQGLEFLIYFQGNSAPDKSGLPSDRFSAERTGGSVSTLTIQRTQQEDSAVYLCASSPGGRDGYTFGSGTRLTVV.